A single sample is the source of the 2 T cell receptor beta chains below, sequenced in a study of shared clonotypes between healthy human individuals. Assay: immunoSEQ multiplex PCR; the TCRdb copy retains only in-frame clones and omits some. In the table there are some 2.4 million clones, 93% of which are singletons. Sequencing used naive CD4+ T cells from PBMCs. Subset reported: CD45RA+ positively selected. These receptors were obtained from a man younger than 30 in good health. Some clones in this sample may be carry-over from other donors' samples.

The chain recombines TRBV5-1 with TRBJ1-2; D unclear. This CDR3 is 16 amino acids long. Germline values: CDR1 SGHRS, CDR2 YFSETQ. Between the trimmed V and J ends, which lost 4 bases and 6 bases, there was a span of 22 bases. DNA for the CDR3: TGCGCCAGCAGCCCTCCCGGGTTTAGCGGGTTAGATGGCTACACCTTC. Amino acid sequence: CASSPPGFSGLDGYTF. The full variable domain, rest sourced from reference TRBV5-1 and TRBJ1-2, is KAGVTQTPRYLIKTRGQQVTLSCSPISGHRSVSWYQQTPGQGLQFLFEYFSETQRNKGNFPGRFSGRQFSNSRSEMNVSTLELGDSALYLCASSPPGFSGLDGYTFGSGTRLTVV.

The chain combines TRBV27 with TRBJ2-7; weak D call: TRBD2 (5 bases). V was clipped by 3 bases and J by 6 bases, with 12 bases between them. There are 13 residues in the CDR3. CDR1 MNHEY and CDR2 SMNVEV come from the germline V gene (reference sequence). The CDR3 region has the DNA TGTGCCAGCAGTTTTGAGGGCCCTAGCGAGCAGTACTTC. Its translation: CASSFEGPSEQYF.